These 25 T cell receptor beta chains originate from one sample sequenced in a study of T cell repertoires in cytomegalovirus infection. One entry per CDR3 protein results from TCRdb running MiXCR on the reads. The sample yields fewer than 350,000 distinct CDR3 sequences, roughly 15% seen once. Sequenced: PBMCs. These receptors were obtained from a human donor in good health (CMV status not recorded). Some clones in this sample may be carry-over from other donors' samples.

This clonotype was counted a few times. This sequence joins TRBV20-1 and TRBJ2-3; the match to TRBD2 covers 16 bases. The CDR3 totals 17 residues. Germline V CDR1 and CDR2: DFQATT, SNEGSKA (reference sequence). With 7 bases clipped from V and 1 base from J, the junction kept 8 bases outside the gene matches. The CDR3 loop is CSVGGLAGGYGTDTQYF. The DNA of the CDR3 is TGCAGTGTGGGGGGACTAGCGGGGGGGTATGGCACAGATACGCAGTATTTT.

This clonotype has a count of ten or more. This rearrangement joins TRBV6-1 to TRBJ2-7; D remains ambiguous. This CDR3 has 11 amino acids. Germline CDR1 MNHNS, CDR2 SASEGT. Deletions cut 7 bases from V and 7 bases from J, with 11 bases between. DNA of the CDR3: TGTGCCAGCACTCTTGGAGTTGAGCAGTACTTC. Translating it yields CASTLGVEQYF.

This clonotype was detected ten times or more. The rearrangement uses TRBV7-2 and TRBJ2-3; TRBD2 might be the D (6 bases). The V and J ends lost 5 bases and 5 bases respectively, with 17 bases between them. There are 15 residues in the CDR3. Germline CDR1 and CDR2: SGHTA and FQGNSA. CDR3 DNA sequence: TGTGCCAGCAGCATAAGACTAGTTCAGAAAGATACGCAGTATTTT. It is translated as CASSIRLVQKDTQYF.

This clonotype was recorded at least ten times. V is TRBV7-2 and J is TRBJ1-2; D is unresolved. The germline V and J ends were trimmed by 1 base and 4 bases, with 10 bases remaining between them. The germline V gene has CDR1 SGHTA and CDR2 FQGNSA. The length of the CDR3 is 14 residues. The CDR3 spells CASSLVGRIYGYTF. The CDR3 DNA is TGTGCCAGCAGCTTAGTAGGGAGGATCTATGGCTACACCTTC. The full variable domain, with the rest looked up from reference TRBV7-2 and TRBJ1-2, is GAGVSQSPSNKVTEKGKDVELRCDPISGHTALYWYRQSLGQGLEFLIYFQGNSAPDKSGLPSDRFSAERTGGSVSTLTIQRTQQEDSAVYLCASSLVGRIYGYTFGSGTRLTVV.

This chain links TRBV19 with TRBJ2-7, with 7 bases that match TRBD1. The CDR3 is 14 residues long. Germline V lookup: CDR1 LNHDA, CDR2 SQIVND (reference sequence). Germline trimming cut 1 base from V and 2 bases from J; bases unmatched to any gene: 2. CDR3 sequence reads: CASSIGQGTYEQYF. The CDR3 DNA sequence: TGTGCCAGTAGTATAGGACAGGGAACCTACGAGCAGTACTTC.

The rearrangement joins TRBV24-1 to TRBJ2-1; 12 nucleotides agree with TRBD1. The CDR3 has 15 amino acids. Per germline, CDR1 KGHDR and CDR2 SFDVKD. Germline trimming cut 7 bases from V and 9 bases from J; bases unmatched to any gene: 9. The CDR3 loop is CATSRPGQGAGEQFF. DNA for the CDR3: TGTGCCACCAGCCGACCGGGACAGGGGGCTGGTGAGCAGTTCTTC.

The rearrangement links TRBV2 to TRBJ2-3, with D hard to call. The germline V and J ends were trimmed by 2 bases and 4 bases, with 13 bases remaining between them. The CDR3 contains 15 residues. Germline V gene lookup returns CDR1 SNHLY and CDR2 FYNNEI. CDR3 in amino acids: CASSEQSRSPDTQYF. The CDR3 DNA reads as TGTGCCAGCAGTGAACAGTCTCGAAGCCCAGATACGCAGTATTTT.

The chain links TRBV28 to TRBJ1-1; tentatively, D is TRBD1 (6 bases). Trimming pared 4 bases from V and 1 base from J, leaving 13 bases between. The CDR3 is 15 amino acids. The germline gives CDR1 MDHEN, CDR2 SYDVKM. CDR3 sequence (DNA): TGTGCCAGCAGTTACCCCAAGGGGGGGAACACTGAAGCTTTCTTT. It codes for CASSYPKGGNTEAFF.

This clonotype was seen a few times. The chain links TRBV28 to TRBJ1-4; no clear D gene. Germline CDR1 and CDR2: MDHEN and SYDVKM. Deletions cut 5 bases from V and 0 bases from J, with 10 bases between. The CDR3 is 15 amino acids. As DNA, the CDR3 is TGTGCCAGCAGTACCCCTCATGCAACTAATGAAAAACTGTTTTTT. This translates into CASSTPHATNEKLFF.

This clonotype came up many times. The V gene is TRBV11-2, the J gene TRBJ1-4, with D unresolved. CDR1 is SGHAT, CDR2 FQNNGV, per germline. Between the trimmed V and J ends, which lost 5 bases and 2 bases, there was a span of 12 bases. This CDR3 has 15 amino acids. In DNA form, the CDR3 reads TGTGCCAGCAGCAAGGTTGGGCAGACTAATGAAAAACTGTTTTTT. It translates to CASSKVGQTNEKLFF.

This clonotype was detected many times. The V gene is TRBV7-9, the J gene TRBJ2-7; no firm D call. Trimming stripped 5 bases from V and 2 bases from J, with 7 bases between. The CDR3 extends over 12 amino acids. CDR1 and CDR2 from the germline V gene are SEHNR and FQNEAQ (reference sequence). For the CDR3, the DNA is TGTGCCAGCAGCACAGCAGCCTACGAGCAGTACTTC. This translates into CASSTAAYEQYF.

This clonotype came up many times. The V and J genes are TRBV11-2 and TRBJ2-7; TRBD1 agrees at 7 bases. This CDR3 spans 13 amino acids. CDR1 and CDR2 from the germline V gene are SGHAT and FQNNGV. The J segment lost 3 bases and the V segment lost 5 bases, leaving 4 bases of the junction unmatched. CDR3 DNA: TGTGCCAGCAGCCACCGGGACAGCTACGAGCAGTACTTC. This codes for CASSHRDSYEQYF. The full variable domain, in which reference TRBV11-2 and TRBJ2-7 provide the parts outside the CDR3, is EAGVAQSPRYKIIEKRQSVAFWCNPISGHATLYWYQQILGQGPKLLIQFQNNGVVDDSQLPKDRFSAERLKGVDSTLKIQPAKLEDSAVYLCASSHRDSYEQYFGPGTRLTVT.

The chain carries TRBV2 and TRBJ2-7; D is unresolved. Germline loops: CDR1 SNHLY, CDR2 FYNNEI. Trimming stripped 1 base from V and 5 bases from J, with 6 bases between. The CDR3 runs to 12 residues. The CDR3 region is CASSEGSHEQYF. CDR3 bases: TGTGCCAGCAGTGAAGGAAGCCACGAGCAGTACTTC.

The V gene is TRBV19, the J gene TRBJ2-7; D gene ambiguous. The CDR3 contains 13 residues. CDR1 and CDR2 (germline): LNHDA, SQIVND (reference sequence). V was shortened by 8 bases and J by 0 bases, with 11 bases between the two germline ends. This CDR3 is CASRRAFSYEQYF. The DNA of the CDR3 is TGTGCCAGTCGAAGGGCCTTCTCCTACGAGCAGTACTTC.

This clonotype was found a few times. The V gene is TRBV2, the J gene TRBJ1-3, with D hard to call. CDR1 is SNHLY and CDR2 is FYNNEI in the germline V gene. V was shortened by 3 bases and J by 0 bases, with 0 bases between the two germline ends. CDR3 size: 12 residues. The CDR3 spells CASSDSGNTIYF. CDR3 in DNA: TGTGCCAGCAGTGACTCTGGAAACACCATATATTTT.

This clonotype has ten or more counts. The rearrangement joins TRBV6-5 to TRBJ2-7, with 12 bases that match TRBD1. Losses at the gene ends were 1 base for V and 5 bases for J; bases not matched to a gene: 3. CDR3 length: 15 residues. Germline V lookup: CDR1 MNHEY, CDR2 SVGAGI. CDR3 coding DNA: TGTGCCAGCAGTTACTGGGGGACAGGGGGCGACGAGCAGTACTTC. Protein: CASSYWGTGGDEQYF.

This clonotype turned up a few times. CDR3 sequence: CASSRYMNTEAFF. The CDR3 DNA sequence: TGCGCCAGCAGTCGATACATGAACACTGAAGCTTTCTTT. This chain links TRBV4-1 with TRBJ1-1; no definite D call. With 6 bases removed from V and 0 bases from J, the gap between germline ends came to 8 bases. Germline V lookup: CDR1 MGHRA, CDR2 YSYEKL. There are 13 residues in the CDR3.

This clonotype was seen more than once but under ten times. The chain employs TRBV3-1 and TRBJ2-2; D is unresolved. This CDR3 is built from 12 residues. Per the germline V gene, CDR1 is LGHDT and CDR2 is YNNKEL (reference sequence). The V end lost 4 bases, the J end lost 7 bases, and 7 bases lay between the germline ends. CDR3 amino acids: CASSLQDGELFF. In DNA, the CDR3 is TGTGCCAGCAGCCTTCAGGACGGGGAGCTGTTTTTT.

J is TRBJ2-3 and V is TRBV10-3; D ambiguous. In germline, CDR1 is ENHRY, CDR2 SYGVKD. Trimming took off 2 bases at V and 7 bases at J, with 10 bases between the two ends. This CDR3 region has 13 residues. CDR3: CAISETNMNTQYF. The CDR3 coding sequence is TGTGCCATCAGTGAGACCAACATGAATACGCAGTATTTT.

The rearrangement uses TRBV2 and TRBJ2-2; D not resolved. The germline CDR1 and CDR2 sequences are SNHLY and FYNNEI. The ends were cut back, 2 bases at V and 3 bases at J, with 10 bases in the middle. The CDR3 runs to 15 residues. This CDR3 is CASSESWTYTGELFF. DNA of the CDR3: TGTGCCAGCAGTGAATCCTGGACCTACACCGGGGAGCTGTTTTTT.

The chain has TRBV6-1 and TRBJ2-1; 9 bases map to TRBD2. The V and J ends lost 4 bases and 0 bases, in that order; junction bases with no gene match: 4. The CDR3 extends over 16 amino acids. The germline gives CDR1 MNHNS, CDR2 SASEGT. The CDR3 nucleotides are TGTGCCAGCAGTGGCGGGGGGGCGAACTCCTACAATGAGCAGTTCTTC. It yields the protein CASSGGGANSYNEQFF.

The CDR3 here is CASSGQGQWTDTQYF. In nucleotides, the CDR3 is TGTGCCAGCAGTGGACAGGGGCAGTGGACAGATACGCAGTATTTT. This rearrangement joins TRBV6-5 to TRBJ2-3; 9 nucleotides align to TRBD1. The germline V gene has CDR1 MNHEY and CDR2 SVGAGI. J gave up 3 bases and V 5 bases, and 6 bases lay outside the gene matches. The CDR3 is 15 amino acids.

This clonotype appeared a few times. The rearrangement links TRBV7-6 to TRBJ2-3, with 9 positions matching TRBD2. Germline CDR1 reads SGHVS; CDR2 reads FNYEAQ. The CDR3 is 16 residues long. With V trimmed by 1 base and J by 3 bases, 5 bases remained unmatched. The CDR3 sequence: CASSLGPSGATDTQYF. The CDR3 bases are TGTGCCAGCAGCTTAGGCCCTAGCGGGGCGACAGATACGCAGTATTTT.

This clonotype was observed at least ten times. The J gene is TRBJ2-1, the V gene TRBV6-1; 8 nucleotides match TRBD1. The CDR3 covers 15 residues. V was clipped by 6 bases and J by 2 bases; unmatched bases: 6. The germline gives CDR1 MNHNS, CDR2 SASEGT. The CDR3 nucleotides read TGTGCCAGCAGACCGGACAGGGCGACCTACAATGAGCAGTTCTTC. Translation: CASRPDRATYNEQFF.

This clonotype was observed a few times. The V call is TRBV5-6, the J call TRBJ2-1; 10 bases agree with TRBD2. V lost 3 bases and J lost 3; bases outside the gene matches: 12. The CDR3 length is 18 residues. CDR1 and CDR2 from the germline V gene are SGHDT and YYEEEE. DNA of the CDR3: TGTGCCAGCAGCTCACCCATTAGCGGGGGGAAATTCTACAATGAGCAGTTCTTC. Protein sequence: CASSSPISGGKFYNEQFF. Looking up the rest from reference TRBV5-6 and TRBJ2-1 gives the full variable domain: DAGVTQSPTHLIKTRGQQVTLRCSPKSGHDTVSWYQQALGQGPQFIFQYYEEEERQRGNFPDRFSGHQFPNYSSELNVNALLLGDSALYLCASSSPISGGKFYNEQFFGPGTRLTVL.